This T cell receptor (beta chain) derives from a study of shared clonotypes between healthy human individuals. With 6 bases clipped from V and 3 bases from J, the junction kept 9 bases outside the gene matches. The CDR3 extends over 15 amino acids. Germline loops: CDR1 MGHDK, CDR2 SYGVNS. Unsorted samples used 85 million to 90 million PBMCs for genomic DNA. Per the original data handling: For the immunoSEQ data, sequences were junction-only without quality scores, so filtering differed. Only in-frame clones appear in the TCRdb table, and some are missing; sequencing was by immunoSEQ multiplex PCR. V, J and clone size reflect that table, while D and trimming were determined from the DNA. The sample lists more than 400,000 clones, over 70% occurring once.

The chain recombines TRBV25-1 with TRBJ2-5; 8 bases map to TRBD2. Material for sequencing was PBMCs. This TCR came from a woman aged 35 to 49 in good health. Some clones in this sample may be carry-over from other donors' samples. As DNA, the CDR3 is TGTGCCAGCAGCTCTTGGGGGCGGGGGGAAGAGACCCAGTACTTC. Residues: CASSSWGRGEETQYF. Full variable domain (remainder filled in from reference TRBV25-1 and TRBJ2-5): EADIYQTPRYLVIGTGKKITLECSQTMGHDKMYWYQQDPGMELHLIHYSYGVNSTEKGDLSSESTVSRIRTEHFPLTLESARPSHTSQYLCASSSWGRGEETQYFGPGTRLLVL.